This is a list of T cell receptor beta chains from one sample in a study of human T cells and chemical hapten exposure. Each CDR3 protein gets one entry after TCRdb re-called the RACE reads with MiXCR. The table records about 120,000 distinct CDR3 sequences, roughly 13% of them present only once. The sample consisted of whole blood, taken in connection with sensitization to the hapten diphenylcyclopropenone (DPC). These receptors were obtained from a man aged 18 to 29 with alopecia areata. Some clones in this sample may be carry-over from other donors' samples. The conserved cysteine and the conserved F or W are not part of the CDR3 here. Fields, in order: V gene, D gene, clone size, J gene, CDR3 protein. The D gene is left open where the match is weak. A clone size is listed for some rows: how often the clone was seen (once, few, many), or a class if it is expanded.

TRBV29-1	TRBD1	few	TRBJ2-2	SVKDPGTAYTGELF
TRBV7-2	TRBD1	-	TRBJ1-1	ASSPGQGTNTEAF
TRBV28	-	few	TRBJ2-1	ASSLQEGSTGNEQF
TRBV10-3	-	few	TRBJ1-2	AHATEVNYGYT
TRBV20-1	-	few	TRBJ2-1	SANPRGGWREQF
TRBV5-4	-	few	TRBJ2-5	ASSSTLEETQY
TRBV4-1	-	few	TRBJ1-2	ASSQVGNYGYT
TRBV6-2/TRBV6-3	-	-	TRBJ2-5	ASSYPGRTKRETQY
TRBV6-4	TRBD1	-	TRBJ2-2	ASRDPGQGDTGELF
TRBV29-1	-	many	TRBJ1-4	SVQIGATTNEKLF
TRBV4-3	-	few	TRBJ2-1	ASSQRGAEQF
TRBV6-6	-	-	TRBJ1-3	ASSYSVKSGNTIY
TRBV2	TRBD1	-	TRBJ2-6	ASREGTGHPEANVLT
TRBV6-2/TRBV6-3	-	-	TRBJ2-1	ASSYLGQGSSLWRGDSYNEQF
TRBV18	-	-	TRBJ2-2	ASSAGPANTGELF
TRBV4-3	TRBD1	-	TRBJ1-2	ASSQGTGNYGYT
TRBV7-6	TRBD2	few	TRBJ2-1	ASSFRGVPYNEQF
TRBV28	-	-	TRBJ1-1	ATSSGGWGYEAF
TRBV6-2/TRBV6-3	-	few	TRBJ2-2	ASSRGSWGLF
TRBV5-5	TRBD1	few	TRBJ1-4	ASSGGQAIGVEKLF
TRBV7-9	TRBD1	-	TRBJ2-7	ASSSENLIGTGVYEQY
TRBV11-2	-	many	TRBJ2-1	ASSLEGGPDREQF
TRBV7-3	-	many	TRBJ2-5	ASSSSGLAQETQY
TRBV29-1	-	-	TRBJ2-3	SVQVADTQY
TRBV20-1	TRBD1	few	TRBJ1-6	SAFPGQGANSPLH
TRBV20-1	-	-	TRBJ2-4	SARVDRDYYEGNIQY
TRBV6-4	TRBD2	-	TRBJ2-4	ASKGGGGKRINIQY
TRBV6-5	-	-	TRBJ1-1	ASSLSGRSDTEAF
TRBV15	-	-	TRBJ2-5	ATRERTRGLETQY
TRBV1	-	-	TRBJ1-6	TSSQDRGSGKNSPLH
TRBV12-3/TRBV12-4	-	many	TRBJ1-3	ASSFDGEAGNTIY
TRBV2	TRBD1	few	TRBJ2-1	ASSEFPGTGPSNEQF
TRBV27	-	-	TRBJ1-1	ASSFREEVMNTEAF
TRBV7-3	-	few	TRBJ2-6	ASSLSLALVPSSGANVLT
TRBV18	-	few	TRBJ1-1	ASSPTLVRGDEAF
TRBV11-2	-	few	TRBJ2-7	ASSLRGGENYEQY
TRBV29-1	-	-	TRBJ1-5	SVDNGIHQPQH
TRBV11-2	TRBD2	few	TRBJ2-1	ASSEGRTSGYLYNEQF
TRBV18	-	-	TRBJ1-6	ASSPGDSRNSPLH
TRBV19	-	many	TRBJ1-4	ASLNPGSTNEKLF
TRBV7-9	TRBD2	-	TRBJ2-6	ASRGLAGVSGANVLT
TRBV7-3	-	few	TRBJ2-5	ASSPLGGSETQY
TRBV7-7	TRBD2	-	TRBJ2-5	ASSRRLAGEEETQY